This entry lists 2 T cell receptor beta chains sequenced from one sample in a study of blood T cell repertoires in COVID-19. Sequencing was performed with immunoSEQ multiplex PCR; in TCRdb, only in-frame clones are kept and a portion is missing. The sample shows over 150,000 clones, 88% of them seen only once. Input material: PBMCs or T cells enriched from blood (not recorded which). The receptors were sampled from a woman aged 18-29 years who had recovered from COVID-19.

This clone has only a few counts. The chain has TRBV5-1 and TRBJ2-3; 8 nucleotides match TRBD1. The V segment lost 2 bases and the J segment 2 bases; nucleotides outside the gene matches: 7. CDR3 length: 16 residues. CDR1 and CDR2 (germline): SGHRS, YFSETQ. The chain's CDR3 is CASSLGRQGLTDTQYF. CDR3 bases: TGCGCCAGCAGCTTAGGGCGACAGGGGCTCACAGATACGCAGTATTTT.

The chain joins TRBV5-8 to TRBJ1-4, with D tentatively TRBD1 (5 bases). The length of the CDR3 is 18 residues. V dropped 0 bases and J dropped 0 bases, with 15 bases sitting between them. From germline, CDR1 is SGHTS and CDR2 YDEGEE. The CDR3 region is CASSLGGGGIATNEKLFF. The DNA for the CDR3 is TGTGCCAGCAGCTTGGGCGGCGGGGGGATTGCAACTAATGAAAAACTGTTTTTT.